This TCR beta chain is from a study of CD8 T cells in Susac syndrome. Trimming stripped 3 bases from V and 2 bases from J, with 6 bases between. Per germline, CDR1 SGHDT and CDR2 YYEEEE. The CDR3 runs to 12 residues. The RNA input was about 0.5 to 1 ug, and it was reverse transcribed with random hexamers. An immunoSEQ multiplex PCR generated amplified TCR beta CDR3 products spanning 54 Vbeta and 13 Jbeta. TCRdb re-derived calls from the immunoSEQ multiplex PCR reads in MiXCR, one entry per CDR3 protein. This sample has about 210,000 distinct CDR3 sequences, with 95% found just once. Blood CD8+ and CD4+ T cells underwent high-throughput TCR beta sequencing.

The chain has TRBV5-6 and TRBJ2-7, with D hard to call. What was sequenced was CD4+ T cells from PBMCs. The TCR originated in a human donor with multiple sclerosis. The CDR3 region is CASSSEPYEQYF. The CDR3 coding sequence is TGTGCCAGCAGCTCCGAGCCCTACGAGCAGTACTTC.